Listed below are T cell receptor beta chains from one sample, sequenced in a study of control samples from healthy donors and cancer patients. Sequencing used immunoSEQ multiplex PCR; TCRdb keeps in-frame clones, though not all of them. The table has some 170,000 clones, 96% seen once. Specimen: blood. The receptors come from a woman aged 25-40 years in good health. CDR3s include the opening cysteine and the closing phenylalanine or tryptophan. The D gene is left open where the match is weak. Some rows mark clone size as missing; the rest say once, few, many or name a class of expanded clone.

J: TRBJ1-6; V: TRBV6-6; size: NA; D: TRBD1; CDR3: CASRRDRDYSPLHF; DNA: TGTGCCAGCAGGAGAGACAGGGATTATTCACCCCTCCACTTT
J: TRBJ2-1; V: TRBV19; size: NA; D: NA; CDR3: CASSPGVGYNEQFF; DNA: TGTGCCAGTAGTCCAGGAGTGGGTTACAATGAGCAGTTCTTC
J: TRBJ2-2; V: TRBV15; size: NA; D: NA; CDR3: CATSRGTGWGTGELFF; DNA: TGTGCCACCAGCAGAGGAACAGGTTGGGGCACCGGGGAGCTGTTTTTT
J: TRBJ1-6; V: TRBV13; size: NA; D: NA; CDR3: CASSFGLNNSPLHF; DNA: TGTGCCAGCAGCTTCGGACTGAATAATTCACCCCTCCACTTT
J: TRBJ1-3; V: TRBV7-9; size: NA; D: NA; CDR3: CASSFAAGGVVNTIYF; DNA: TGTGCCAGCAGCTTTGCAGCTGGCGGGGTGGTAAACACCATATATTTT
J: TRBJ1-4; V: TRBV6-2/TRBV6-3; size: NA; D: NA; CDR3: CASSPSMEGEKLFF; DNA: TGTGCCAGCAGTCCAAGTATGGAAGGGGAAAAACTGTTTTTT
J: TRBJ1-6; V: TRBV25-1; size: NA; D: NA; CDR3: CASSRILRVFCLVSPLHF; DNA: TGTGCCAGCAGCCGGATATTGCGGGTTTTTTGCTTAGTATCACCCCTCCACTTT
J: TRBJ2-7; V: TRBV28; size: NA; D: NA; CDR3: CASEGSSSYEQYF; DNA: TGTGCCAGCGAGGGTTCTTCATCCTACGAGCAGTACTTC
J: TRBJ2-3; V: TRBV27; size: NA; D: NA; CDR3: CASSPPGGLGDTQYF; DNA: TGTGCCAGCAGCCCTCCCGGGGGGCTCGGGGATACGCAGTATTTT
J: TRBJ1-1; V: TRBV20-1; size: NA; D: NA; CDR3: CSASHNEAFF; DNA: TGCAGTGCTAGCCATAATGAAGCTTTCTTT
J: TRBJ1-4; V: TRBV30; size: NA; D: TRBD1; CDR3: CAWSRDRVNEKLFF; DNA: TGTGCCTGGAGTCGGGACAGGGTGAATGAAAAACTGTTTTTT
J: TRBJ2-1; V: TRBV29-1; size: NA; D: TRBD2; CDR3: CSVASGSGEQFF; DNA: TGCAGCGTTGCCAGCGGGAGCGGTGAGCAGTTCTTC
J: TRBJ1-1; V: TRBV3-1/TRBV3-2; size: NA; D: NA; CDR3: CASSQVAQGLMNTEAFF; DNA: TGTGCCAGCAGCCAAGTCGCACAAGGCCTAATGAACACTGAAGCTTTCTTT
J: TRBJ2-7; V: TRBV28; size: NA; D: NA; CDR3: CASSLYEEGPHEQYF; DNA: TGTGCCAGCAGTTTATATGAGGAAGGGCCTCACGAGCAGTACTTC
J: TRBJ1-2; V: TRBV4-2; size: NA; D: NA; CDR3: CASSQDGRTIGYTF; DNA: TGTGCCAGCAGCCAAGATGGGAGGACCATTGGCTACACCTTC
J: TRBJ2-1; V: TRBV19; size: NA; D: NA; CDR3: CASSVRSTATDEQFF; DNA: TGTGCCAGTAGTGTTCGGTCGACAGCGACCGATGAGCAGTTCTTC
J: TRBJ2-5; V: TRBV5-4; size: NA; D: TRBD1; CDR3: CASKLQGAETQYF; DNA: TGTGCCAGCAAGCTTCAGGGGGCGGAGACCCAGTACTTC
J: TRBJ2-1; V: TRBV25-1; size: NA; D: NA; CDR3: CASSGPGRDEQFF; DNA: TGTGCCAGCAGTGGCCCCGGAAGGGATGAGCAGTTCTTC
J: TRBJ1-1; V: TRBV27; size: NA; D: NA; CDR3: CASGRKGVYTEAFF; DNA: TGTGCCAGCGGAAGGAAGGGGGTTTACACTGAAGCTTTCTTT
J: TRBJ1-6; V: TRBV4-2; size: NA; D: NA; CDR3: CASSQDLTDNSPLHF; DNA: TGTGCCAGCAGCCAAGATCTTACGGATAATTCACCCCTCCACTTT
J: TRBJ2-5; V: TRBV2; size: NA; D: NA; CDR3: CASSGLEGETQYF; DNA: TGTGCCAGCAGTGGACTCGAAGGAGAGACCCAGTACTTC
J: TRBJ1-6; V: TRBV19; size: once; D: TRBD1; CDR3: CASSMRGQSSYNSPLHF; DNA: TGTGCCAGTAGTATGAGGGGACAGAGCTCCTATAATTCACCCCTCCACTTT
J: TRBJ2-7; V: TRBV5-5; size: NA; D: NA; CDR3: CASSTFTYEQYF; DNA: TGTGCCAGCAGCACTTTCACCTACGAGCAGTACTTC
J: TRBJ2-5; V: TRBV6-6; size: NA; D: NA; CDR3: CASSYSSFGGETQYF; DNA: TGTGCCAGCAGTTACTCGAGTTTTGGGGGGGAGACCCAGTACTTC
J: TRBJ2-2; V: TRBV28; size: NA; D: NA; CDR3: CASRSGTGELFF; DNA: TGTGCCAGCAGGTCAGGAACCGGGGAGCTGTTTTTT
J: TRBJ2-3; V: TRBV5-1; size: NA; D: NA; CDR3: CASSLWGDSADTQYF; DNA: TGCGCCAGCAGCCTCTGGGGGGATAGCGCAGATACGCAGTATTTT
J: TRBJ1-1; V: TRBV7-9; size: NA; D: NA; CDR3: CASSIPAGANTEAFF; DNA: TGTGCCAGCAGTATCCCTGCGGGGGCGAACACTGAAGCTTTCTTT
J: TRBJ2-1; V: TRBV18; size: once; D: TRBD2; CDR3: CASSTTSGGLYNEQFF; DNA: TGTGCCAGCTCAACGACTAGCGGGGGCCTCTACAATGAGCAGTTCTTC
J: TRBJ2-1; V: TRBV11-2; size: NA; D: NA; CDR3: CASSSYQGNEQFF; DNA: TGTGCCAGCAGCTCCTACCAGGGGAATGAGCAGTTCTTC
J: TRBJ2-1; V: TRBV4-1; size: NA; D: NA; CDR3: CASSQLPSDGDEQFF; DNA: TGCGCCAGCAGCCAACTCCCTAGCGACGGGGATGAGCAGTTCTTC
J: TRBJ1-2; V: TRBV15; size: NA; D: NA; CDR3: CATSRDTIDRVNGYTF; DNA: TGTGCCACCAGCAGAGATACAATCGACAGAGTTAATGGCTACACCTTC
J: TRBJ1-4; V: TRBV15; size: NA; D: NA; CDR3: CATSRDGIANEKLFF; DNA: TGTGCCACCAGCAGAGATGGGATAGCTAATGAAAAACTGTTTTTT
J: TRBJ1-2; V: TRBV9; size: once; D: TRBD1; CDR3: CASLGQGELGGYTF; DNA: TGTGCCAGCCTGGGACAGGGCGAATTGGGTGGCTACACCTTC
J: TRBJ1-5; V: TRBV2; size: once; D: NA; CDR3: CASSEAQILQPQHF; DNA: TGTGCCAGCAGTGAAGCGCAAATCCTGCAGCCCCAGCATTTT
J: TRBJ1-2; V: TRBV5-1; size: NA; D: NA; CDR3: CASSQTRNYGYTF; DNA: TGCGCCAGCAGTCAGACACGCAACTATGGCTACACCTTC
J: TRBJ1-2; V: TRBV24-1; size: NA; D: TRBD1; CDR3: CATSDQTGGDYGYTF; DNA: TGTGCCACCAGTGACCAGACAGGGGGCGACTATGGCTACACCTTC
J: TRBJ2-1; V: TRBV25-1; size: NA; D: NA; CDR3: CASSERLDLSNEQFF; DNA: TGTGCCAGCAGTGAAAGGCTAGATCTCTCCAATGAGCAGTTCTTC
J: TRBJ1-3; V: TRBV30; size: once; D: NA; CDR3: CASLRGLRGNTIYF; DNA: TGTGCCTCCTTGAGGGGGTTGCGTGGAAACACCATATATTTT
J: TRBJ1-2; V: TRBV10-3; size: NA; D: TRBD1; CDR3: CATATGDGYTF; DNA: TGTGCCACCGCGACAGGGGACGGCTACACCTTC
J: TRBJ1-1; V: TRBV7-2; size: NA; D: NA; CDR3: CASTLGGLLNTEAFF; DNA: TGTGCCAGCACCCTCGGCGGGCTCCTGAACACTGAAGCTTTCTTT
J: TRBJ1-5; V: TRBV25-1; size: NA; D: NA; CDR3: CASSERWGGNQPQHF; DNA: TGTGCCAGCAGTGAACGATGGGGCGGCAATCAGCCCCAGCATTTT
J: TRBJ1-3; V: TRBV5-6; size: NA; D: NA; CDR3: CASSLGAGSQPSGNTIYF; DNA: TGTGCCAGCAGCTTGGGGGCAGGGTCGCAACCCTCGGGAAACACCATATATTTT
J: TRBJ1-3; V: TRBV3-1/TRBV3-2; size: NA; D: TRBD1; CDR3: CASSETTGGSGNTIYF; DNA: TGTGCCAGCAGCGAAACGACAGGGGGCTCTGGAAACACCATATATTTT